This T cell receptor (beta chain) is drawn from a study of human thymus T cells. Regarding the study as a whole: Both thymic and peripheral blood repertoires showed apparently biased V and J usage.

Blood DNA came from all available leukocytes, not a fixed cell number. The CDR3 extends over 15 amino acids. Germline V lookup: CDR1 SGHTA, CDR2 FQGNSA. The V segment lost 5 bases and the J segment 3 bases; nucleotides outside the gene matches: 7. As for this clone: Its antigen is still unknown.

Some clones are missing from TCRdb's copy, which holds only in-frame ones; the method was immunoSEQ multiplex PCR. Among tens of thousands of clones listed, approximately 95% were seen once. The V and J genes are TRBV7-2 and TRBJ1-2, with 9 positions matching TRBD1. Specimen: blood. The clonotype comes from a boy younger than two with a congenital heart defect but otherwise immunologically healthy. The CDR3: CASSPRTGEHYGYTF. Written as DNA, the CDR3 is TGTGCCAGCAGCCCCAGGACAGGGGAGCACTATGGCTACACCTTC.